Detailed here is one T cell receptor beta chain. Its antigen is currently unknown. The entry originates in a study of T cells in Graves' hyperthyroidism and ophthalmopathy. In the study overall: The authors collected peripheral blood at initial diagnosis, before any treatment. Findings of the study overall: Ophthalmopathy onset followed model prediction by a median about six months.

Graves' hyperthyroidism was deemed stable given no ophthalmopathy progression within 18 months. The source material, RNA transcripts, was used to amplify TCR beta CDR3 regions. The HTBI primer set served for first-round RT-PCR of the TCR CDR3. TCRdb redid the calling of the multiplex PCR reads with MiXCR, one entry per CDR3 protein. The sample has hundreds of thousands of distinct CDR3 sequences, over 15% seen once. V was pared by 3 bases and J by 5 bases, with 5 bases of the junction left unmatched. This CDR3 is 16 amino acids long. Germline loops: CDR1 KGHSH, CDR2 LQKENI. The chain uses TRBV18 and TRBJ2-5; 14 positions match TRBD2. This TCR came from a woman aged 18-30 years with Graves' hyperthyroidism. Sequenced material: blood. The DNA of the CDR3 is TGTGCCAGCTCACCGACTAGCGGGAGGGCCTCGGAGACCCAGTACTTC. Translation gives CASSPTSGRASETQYF.